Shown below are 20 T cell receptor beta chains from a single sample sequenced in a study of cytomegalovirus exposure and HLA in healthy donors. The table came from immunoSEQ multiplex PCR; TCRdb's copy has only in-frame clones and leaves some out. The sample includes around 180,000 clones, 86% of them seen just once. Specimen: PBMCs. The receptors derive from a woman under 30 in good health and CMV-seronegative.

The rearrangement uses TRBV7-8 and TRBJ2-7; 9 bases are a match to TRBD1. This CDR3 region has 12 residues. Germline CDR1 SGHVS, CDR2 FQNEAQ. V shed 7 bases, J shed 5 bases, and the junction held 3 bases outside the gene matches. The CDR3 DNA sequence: TGTGCCAGCATGGACAGGGGAGACGAGCAGTACTTC. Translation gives CASMDRGDEQYF.

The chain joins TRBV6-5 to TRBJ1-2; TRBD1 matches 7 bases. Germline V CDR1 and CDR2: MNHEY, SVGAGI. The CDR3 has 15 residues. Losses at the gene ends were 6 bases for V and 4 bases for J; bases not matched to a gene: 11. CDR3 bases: TGTGCCAGCAGCAGGGACAGAGTTATTGTCTATGGCTACACCTTC. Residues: CASSRDRVIVYGYTF.

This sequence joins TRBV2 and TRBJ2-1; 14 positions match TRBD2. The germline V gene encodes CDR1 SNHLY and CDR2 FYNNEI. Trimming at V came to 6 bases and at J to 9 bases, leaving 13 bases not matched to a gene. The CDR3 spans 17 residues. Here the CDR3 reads CASRTYAGTSGGTEQFF. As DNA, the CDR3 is TGTGCCAGCAGGACATATGCCGGGACTAGCGGGGGTACTGAGCAGTTCTTC. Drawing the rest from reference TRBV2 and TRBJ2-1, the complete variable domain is EPEVTQTPSHQVTQMGQEVILRCVPISNHLYFYWYRQILGQKVEFLVSFYNNEISEKSEIFDDQFSVERPDGSNFTLKIRSTKLEDSAMYFCASRTYAGTSGGTEQFFGPGTRLTVL.

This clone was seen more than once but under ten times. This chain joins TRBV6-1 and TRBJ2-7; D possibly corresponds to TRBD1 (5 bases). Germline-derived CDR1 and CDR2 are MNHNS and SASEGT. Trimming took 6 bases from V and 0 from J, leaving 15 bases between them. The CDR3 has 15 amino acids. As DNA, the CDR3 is TGTGCCAGCAGGACCTCCACAGGACCCTCCTACGAGCAGTACTTC. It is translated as CASRTSTGPSYEQYF.

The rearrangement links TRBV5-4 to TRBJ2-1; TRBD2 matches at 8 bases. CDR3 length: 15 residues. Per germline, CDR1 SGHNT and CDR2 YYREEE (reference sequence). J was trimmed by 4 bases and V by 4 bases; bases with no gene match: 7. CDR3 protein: CASSLGSGGYNEQFF. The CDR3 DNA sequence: TGTGCCAGCAGCCTGGGGAGCGGGGGATACAATGAGCAGTTCTTC.

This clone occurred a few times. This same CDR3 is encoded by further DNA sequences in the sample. The CDR3: CASSIGRSYEQYF. The CDR3 DNA reads as TGTGCCAGTAGTATTGGAAGGAGCTACGAGCAGTACTTC. This chain connects TRBV19 to TRBJ2-7; no clear D. The CDR3 is 13 amino acids. The V and J ends lost 3 bases and 3 bases respectively, with 9 bases between them. The germline V gene encodes CDR1 LNHDA and CDR2 SQIVND (reference sequence).

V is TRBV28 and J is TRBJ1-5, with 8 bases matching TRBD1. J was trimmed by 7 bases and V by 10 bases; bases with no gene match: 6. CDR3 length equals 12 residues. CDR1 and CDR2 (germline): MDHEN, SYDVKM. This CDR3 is CATSQGAQPQHF. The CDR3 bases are TGTGCCACCTCGCAGGGGGCCCAGCCCCAGCATTTT.

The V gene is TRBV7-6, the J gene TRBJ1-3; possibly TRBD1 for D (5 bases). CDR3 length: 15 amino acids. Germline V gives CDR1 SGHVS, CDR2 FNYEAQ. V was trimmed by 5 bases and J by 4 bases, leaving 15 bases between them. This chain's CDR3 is CASSPGPRVGNTIYF. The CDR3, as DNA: TGTGCCAGCAGCCCGGGCCCCAGGGTCGGAAACACCATATATTTT.

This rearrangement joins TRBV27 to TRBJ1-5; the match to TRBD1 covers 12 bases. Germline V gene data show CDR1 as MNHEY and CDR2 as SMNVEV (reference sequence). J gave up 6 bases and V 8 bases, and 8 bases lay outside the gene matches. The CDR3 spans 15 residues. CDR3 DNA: TGTGCCAGCTCCTTTGGGACAGGGGGCCGTCAGCCCCAGCATTTT. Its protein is CASSFGTGGRQPQHF.

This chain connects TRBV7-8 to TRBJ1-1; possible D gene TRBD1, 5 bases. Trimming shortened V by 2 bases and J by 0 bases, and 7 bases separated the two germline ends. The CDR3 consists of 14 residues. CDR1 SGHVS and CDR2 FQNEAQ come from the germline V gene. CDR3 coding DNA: TGTGCCAGCAGCTTAACGGGGGTGAACACTGAAGCTTTCTTT. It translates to CASSLTGVNTEAFF.

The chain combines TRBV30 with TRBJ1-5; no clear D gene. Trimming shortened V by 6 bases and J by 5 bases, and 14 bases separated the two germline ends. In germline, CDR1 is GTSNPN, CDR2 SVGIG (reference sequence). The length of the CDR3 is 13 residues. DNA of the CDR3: TGTGCCTGCTATCCCCATTGTCATCAGCCCCAGCATTTT. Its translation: CACYPHCHQPQHF.

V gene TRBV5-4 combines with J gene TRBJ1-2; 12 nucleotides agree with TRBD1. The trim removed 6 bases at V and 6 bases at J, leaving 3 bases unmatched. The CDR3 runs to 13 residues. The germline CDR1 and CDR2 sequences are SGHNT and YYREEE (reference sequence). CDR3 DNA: TGTGCCAGCACATGGGACAGGGGGCATGGCTACACCTTC. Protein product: CASTWDRGHGYTF.

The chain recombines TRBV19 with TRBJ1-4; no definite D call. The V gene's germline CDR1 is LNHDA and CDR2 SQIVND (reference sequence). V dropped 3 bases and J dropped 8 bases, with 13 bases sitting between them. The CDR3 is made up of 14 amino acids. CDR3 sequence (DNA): TGTGCCAGTAGTATTGCGGGGTCAGTAGAAAAACTGTTTTTT. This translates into CASSIAGSVEKLFF.

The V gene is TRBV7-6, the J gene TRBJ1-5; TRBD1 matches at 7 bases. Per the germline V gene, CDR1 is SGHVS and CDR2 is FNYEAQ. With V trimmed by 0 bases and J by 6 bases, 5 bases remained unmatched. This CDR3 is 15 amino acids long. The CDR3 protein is CASSLAGGEGQPQHF. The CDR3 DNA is TGTGCCAGCAGCTTAGCAGGGGGCGAGGGTCAGCCCCAGCATTTT. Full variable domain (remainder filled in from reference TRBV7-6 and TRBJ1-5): GAGVSQSPRYKVTKRGQDVALRCDPISGHVSLYWYRQALGQGPEFLTYFNYEAQQDKSGLPNDRFSAERPEGSISTLTIQRTEQRDSAMYRCASSLAGGEGQPQHFGDGTRLSIL.

DNA for the CDR3: TGTGCCAGCACCCCGTCCGGGGTTTACTACGAGCAGTACTTC. It encodes CASTPSGVYYEQYF. The J gene is TRBJ2-7, the V gene TRBV6-5, with D possibly matching TRBD2 (5 bases). CDR3 length: 14 residues. The V end lost 7 bases, the J end lost 3 bases, and 16 bases lay between the germline ends. In germline, CDR1 is MNHEY, CDR2 SVGAGI.

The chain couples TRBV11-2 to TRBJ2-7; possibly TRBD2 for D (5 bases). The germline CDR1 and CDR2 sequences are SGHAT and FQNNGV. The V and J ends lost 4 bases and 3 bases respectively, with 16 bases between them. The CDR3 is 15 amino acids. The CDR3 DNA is TGTGCCAGCAGCTACGGATTTGGGAGCGGCTACGAGCAGTACTTC. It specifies CASSYGFGSGYEQYF.

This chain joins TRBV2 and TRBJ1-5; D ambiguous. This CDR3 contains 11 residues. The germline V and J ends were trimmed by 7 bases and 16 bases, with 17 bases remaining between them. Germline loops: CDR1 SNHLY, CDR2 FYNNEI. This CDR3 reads CASILAGPAHF. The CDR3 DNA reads TGTGCCAGCATCTTGGCAGGCCCAGCACATTTT. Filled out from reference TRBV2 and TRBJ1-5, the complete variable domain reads EPEVTQTPSHQVTQMGQEVILRCVPISNHLYFYWYRQILGQKVEFLVSFYNNEISEKSEIFDDQFSVERPDGSNFTLKIRSTKLEDSAMYFCASILAGPAHFGDGTRLSIL.

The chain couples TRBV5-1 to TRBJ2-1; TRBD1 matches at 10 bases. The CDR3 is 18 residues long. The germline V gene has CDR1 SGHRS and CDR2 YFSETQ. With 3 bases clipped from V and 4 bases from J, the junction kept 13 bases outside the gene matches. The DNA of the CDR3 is TGCGCCAGCAGCTCGAGAGGGGGCACGGGACAGGGGTACAATGAGCAGTTCTTC. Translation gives CASSSRGGTGQGYNEQFF.

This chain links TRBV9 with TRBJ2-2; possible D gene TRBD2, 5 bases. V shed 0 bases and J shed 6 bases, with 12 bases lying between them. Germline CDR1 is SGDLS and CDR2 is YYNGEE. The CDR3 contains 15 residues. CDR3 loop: CASSVVSDAAGELFF. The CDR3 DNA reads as TGTGCCAGCAGCGTAGTTAGCGACGCCGCCGGGGAGCTGTTTTTT.

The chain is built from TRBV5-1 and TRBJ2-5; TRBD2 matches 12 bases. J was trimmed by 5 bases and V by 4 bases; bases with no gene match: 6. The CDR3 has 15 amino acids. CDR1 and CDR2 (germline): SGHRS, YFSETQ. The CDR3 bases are TGCGCCAGCAGCCAAGGACTAGCGGGGCTTGAGACCCAGTACTTC. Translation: CASSQGLAGLETQYF.